The 17 T cell receptor beta chains listed next were all sequenced from one sample in a study of identical twins. MiXCR, applied by TCRdb to the 5' RACE reads, yields one record per CDR3 protein. The sample shows 240,000 or so distinct CDR3 sequences, about 10% of them seen only once. The sequenced sample consisted of memory T cells sorted from blood. All receptors come from a man between 50 and 59 years old in good health.

In its sample, this clonotype was seen a few times. In DNA form, the CDR3 reads TGTGCCAGCAGCTTTTGGACAGCCCAAGAGACCCAGTACTTC. This encodes CASSFWTAQETQYF. The chain joins TRBV3-1 to TRBJ2-5; TRBD1 might be the D (6 bases). V was cut by 5 bases and J by 1 base, with 11 bases left in between. The CDR3 contains 14 residues. The germline CDR1 and CDR2 sequences are LGHDT and YNNKEL (reference sequence).

This clonotype appeared a few times. The chain uses TRBV5-1 and TRBJ2-1; TRBD2 agrees at 12 bases. V lost 4 bases and J lost 7; bases outside the gene matches: 3. CDR1 SGHRS and CDR2 YFSETQ come from the germline V gene. This CDR3 is 14 amino acids long. This CDR3 is CASSPSGRGNEQFF. DNA of the CDR3: TGCGCCAGCAGCCCTAGCGGGAGGGGGAATGAGCAGTTCTTC.

V and J are TRBV5-1 and TRBJ1-1; TRBD1 matches at 7 bases. Per the germline V gene, CDR1 is SGHRS and CDR2 is YFSETQ. The CDR3 contains 15 residues. J was trimmed by 4 bases and V by 3 bases; bases with no gene match: 9. CDR3 DNA sequence: TGCGCCAGCAGCTCCTCCCGACAGGGCACCACTGAAGCTTTCTTT. It encodes CASSSSRQGTTEAFF.

This clonotype was observed a few times. The genes are TRBV12-3 or TRBV12-4 and TRBJ1-6; D not resolved. Deletions cut 7 bases from V and 0 bases from J, with 16 bases between. The CDR3 is 17 residues long. DNA of the CDR3: TGTGCCAGCACCCCCGGCCGAACCGGCTCCTATAATTCACCCCTCCACTTT. It is translated as CASTPGRTGSYNSPLHF.

This clonotype turned up a few times. The rearrangement links TRBV29-1 to TRBJ2-2, with D perhaps TRBD2 (6 bases). Germline V gene sequence: CDR1 SQVTM, CDR2 ANQGSEA. Trimming stripped 4 bases from V and 1 base from J, with 10 bases between. This CDR3 has 14 residues. Written as DNA, the CDR3 is TGCAGCGTTGGGGGAGGACAGAACACCGGGGAGCTGTTTTTT. Residues: CSVGGGQNTGELFF.

The sample holds a few counts of this clonotype. The chain couples TRBV15 to TRBJ2-7, with D unresolved. V was cut by 3 bases and J by 0 bases, with 6 bases left in between. This CDR3 is 13 amino acids long. The germline V gene encodes CDR1 LNHNV and CDR2 YYDKDF (reference sequence). For the CDR3, the DNA is TGTGCCACCAGCAGGCCGGACTCCTACGAGCAGTACTTC. As protein: CATSRPDSYEQYF.

This clonotype was observed many times. This rearrangement joins TRBV29-1 to TRBJ2-3; D unresolved. The CDR3 sequence is 14 residues long. Deletions cut 4 bases from V and 2 bases from J, with 13 bases between. Germline V lookup: CDR1 SQVTM, CDR2 ANQGSEA. The chain's CDR3 is CSVVSARDTDTQYF. In DNA, the CDR3 is TGCAGCGTTGTAAGTGCCAGAGACACAGATACGCAGTATTTT.

This clonotype has at least ten counts. V gene TRBV12-3 or TRBV12-4 combines with J gene TRBJ2-5; D gene unclear. Between the trimmed V and J ends, which lost 5 bases and 0 bases, there was a span of 10 bases. CDR3 length: 14 amino acids. CDR3 protein: CASSPLGYQETQYF. The DNA for the CDR3 is TGTGCCAGCAGTCCCTTGGGGTACCAAGAGACCCAGTACTTC.

This clonotype turned up a few times. The V call is TRBV6-1, the J call TRBJ2-3, with D possibly TRBD2 on 5 matching bases. Trimming took 4 bases from V and 1 from J, leaving 9 bases between them. The germline CDR1 and CDR2 sequences are MNHNS and SASEGT. The CDR3 is 14 amino acids. The CDR3 sequence: CASSVSRGTDTQYF. The CDR3 region has the DNA TGTGCCAGCAGTGTTTCGAGGGGCACAGATACGCAGTATTTT.

At least ten counts were recorded for this clonotype. CDR3 residues: CASSQDLLLRERYNEQFF. DNA of the CDR3: TGCGCCAGCAGCCAAGATTTACTGTTGAGGGAGCGCTACAATGAGCAGTTCTTC. This chain joins TRBV4-1 and TRBJ2-1; tentative D call: TRBD2 (5 bases). Trimming left V 0 bases short and J 3 bases short, with 18 bases between. The CDR3 spans 18 residues. Germline V CDR1 and CDR2: MGHRA, YSYEKL.

V and J are TRBV4-3 and TRBJ2-1; 16 bases are shared with TRBD2. The CDR3 is 15 residues long. J was trimmed by 12 bases and V by 4 bases; bases with no gene match: 6. Germline CDR1 LGHNA, CDR2 YSLEER. The CDR3 here is CASSPGTSGRVGQFF. CDR3 nucleotides: TGCGCCAGCAGCCCGGGGACTAGCGGGAGGGTGGGGCAGTTCTTC.

This sequence joins TRBV5-1 and TRBJ2-1, with 8 nucleotides matching TRBD2. Unmatched junction bases numbered 7, after V lost 0 bases and J lost 8 bases. The germline V gene has CDR1 SGHRS and CDR2 YFSETQ. The CDR3 totals 15 residues. The CDR3 here is CASSLEGTSRHEQFF. CDR3 bases: TGCGCCAGCAGCTTGGAGGGGACTAGTCGGCATGAGCAGTTCTTC.

The chain couples TRBV19 to TRBJ1-1, with D unclear. This CDR3 has 11 residues. Trimming pared 5 bases from V and 6 bases from J, leaving 7 bases between. CDR1 and CDR2 from the germline V gene are LNHDA and SQIVND (reference sequence). This CDR3 reads CASSYSSEAFF. The CDR3, as DNA: TGTGCCAGTAGTTACAGCTCTGAAGCTTTCTTT.

This clonotype was seen many times. This chain connects TRBV4-1 to TRBJ2-4, with D possibly being TRBD1 or TRBD2 (6 bases each). From germline, CDR1 is MGHRA and CDR2 YSYEKL. V lost 2 bases and J 7 bases, leaving 12 bases between the germline ends. The CDR3 has 14 amino acids. Written as DNA, the CDR3 is TGCGCCAGCAGCCAACCTCAGGGGAGGAACATTCAGTACTTC. Translation gives CASSQPQGRNIQYF.

This clonotype was seen repeatedly, ten times or more. CDR3 DNA: TGTGCCAGCAGCTACCAACCTACCTACGAGCAGTACTTC. As protein: CASSYQPTYEQYF. The chain recombines TRBV6-5 with TRBJ2-7; unclear D gene. With 6 bases removed from V and 2 bases from J, the gap between germline ends came to 11 bases. The CDR3 has 13 amino acids. CDR1 is MNHEY and CDR2 is SVGAGI in the germline V gene.

The chain is built from TRBV6-5 and TRBJ2-6; D possibly uses TRBD1 or TRBD2 (5 bases each). The germline gives CDR1 MNHEY, CDR2 SVGAGI. This CDR3 has 16 residues. Trimming removed 0 bases from V and 0 bases from J, with 6 bases in between. The chain's CDR3 is CASSYSRGSGANVLTF. The CDR3 DNA sequence: TGTGCCAGCAGTTACTCGAGGGGCTCTGGGGCCAACGTCCTGACTTTC.

In its sample, this clonotype was seen many times. The V call is TRBV4-1, the J call TRBJ2-7, with D tentatively TRBD2 (5 bases). Germline V CDR1 and CDR2: MGHRA, YSYEKL. The CDR3 sequence is 13 residues long. Trimming cost V 4 bases and J 2 bases, with 9 bases left between them. CDR3 amino acids: CASSLRTAYEQYF. Written as DNA, the CDR3 is TGCGCCAGCAGCCTGCGGACTGCCTACGAGCAGTACTTC.